The sequence of this TCR delta chain was determined in a study of gamma-delta T cells after stem cell transplantation. In its sample, this clone is medium-sized. TCRdb reanalysed the RT-PCR reads with CATT. The sample has over 3,000 delta-chain clones, 1.9% seen once. Looked up from germline, CDR1 is GEAIGNYY and CDR2 is EKD. The CDR3 has 18 residues. V shed 0 bases, J shed 3 bases, and the junction held 11 bases outside the gene matches. The source of this sequence is a human donor. It is not recorded whose cells these are; they may come from a transplant donor. The rearrangement uses TRDV2 and TRDJ1; 11 bases agree with TRDD3. Sequencing used gamma-delta T cells. The CDR3 region has the DNA TGTGCCTGTGACACCGTCGGGGTGGGGGATACGCCGGCCGATAAACTCATCTTT. Its protein is CACDTVGVGDTPADKLIF.